This T cell receptor beta chain derives from a study of blood T cells in healthy people across ages. The authors ran a second PCR of about 6 to 12 cycles using a sample-barcoded 5' primer and a J-beta primer mix. From the 5' RACE reads, TCRdb called clonotypes with MiXCR, one entry per CDR3 protein. The sample lists around 700,000 distinct CDR3 sequences, more than 20% occurring once. Germline CDR1 reads PRHDT; CDR2 reads FYEKMQ (reference sequence). With 5 bases clipped from V and 8 bases from J, the junction kept 9 bases outside the gene matches. CDR3 length: 16 amino acids. Details on this clonotype: What it binds is unknown.

Whole-study results and caveats: It was the long-lived donors that had more naive CD4+ cells and higher diversity than aged donors. Older age went with lower TCR beta diversity per million T cells, in a roughly linear way. Those diversity estimates obtained from one million T cells were thought to be underestimates.

This same sample was also part of a study on T cells of mothers and their children. That source reports: Normalized overlap was always slightly, never significantly, higher in related than unrelated mother-child pairs.

The TCR comes from a boy between 10 and 17 years old in good health. Sequenced: blood. V gene TRBV13 combines with J gene TRBJ2-1; TRBD2 matches 13 bases. The CDR3 loop is CASSPTSGRPWYEQFF. In DNA form, the CDR3 reads TGTGCCAGCAGCCCGACTAGCGGGAGGCCCTGGTATGAGCAGTTCTTC.